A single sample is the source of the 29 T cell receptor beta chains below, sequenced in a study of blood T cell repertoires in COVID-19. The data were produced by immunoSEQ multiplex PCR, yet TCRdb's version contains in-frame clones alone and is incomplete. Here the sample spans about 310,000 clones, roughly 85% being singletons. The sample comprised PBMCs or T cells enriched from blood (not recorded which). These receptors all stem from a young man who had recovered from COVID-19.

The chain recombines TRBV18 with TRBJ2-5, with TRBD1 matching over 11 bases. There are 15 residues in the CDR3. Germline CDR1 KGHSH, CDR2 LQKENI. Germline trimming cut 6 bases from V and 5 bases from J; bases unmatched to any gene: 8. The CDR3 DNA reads TGTGCCAGCTCGCAAAAGGGACAGGGGGACGAGACCCAGTACTTC. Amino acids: CASSQKGQGDETQYF.

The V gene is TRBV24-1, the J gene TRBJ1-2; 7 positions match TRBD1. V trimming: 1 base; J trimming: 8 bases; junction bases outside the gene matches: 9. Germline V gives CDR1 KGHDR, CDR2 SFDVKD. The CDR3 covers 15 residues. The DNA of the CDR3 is TGTGCCACCAGTGATTTTGACAGGGCATCTAAAGGCTACACCTTC. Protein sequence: CATSDFDRASKGYTF.

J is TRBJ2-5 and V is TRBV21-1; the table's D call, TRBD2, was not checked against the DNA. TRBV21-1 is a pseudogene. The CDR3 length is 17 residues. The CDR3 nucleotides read TGTGCCAGCACCTCGCCTAAGACTAGCGGGGGGAAAGAGACCCAGTACTTC. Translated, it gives CASTSPKTSGGKETQYF.

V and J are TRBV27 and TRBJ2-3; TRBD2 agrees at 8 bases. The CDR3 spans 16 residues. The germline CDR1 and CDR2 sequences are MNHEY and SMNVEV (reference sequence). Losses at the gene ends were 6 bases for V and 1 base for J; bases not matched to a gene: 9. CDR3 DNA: TGTGCCAGCAGGGGAAAAGCGGGGGCCCGCACAGATACGCAGTATTTT. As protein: CASRGKAGARTDTQYF.

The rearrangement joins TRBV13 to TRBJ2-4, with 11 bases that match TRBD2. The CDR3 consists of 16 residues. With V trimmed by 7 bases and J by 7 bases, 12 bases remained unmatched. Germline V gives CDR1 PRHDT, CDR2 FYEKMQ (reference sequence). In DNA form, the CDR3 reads TGTGCCAGCACCATCCGATTAGCGGGGGGGCGGAACATTCAGTACTTC. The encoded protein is CASTIRLAGGRNIQYF.

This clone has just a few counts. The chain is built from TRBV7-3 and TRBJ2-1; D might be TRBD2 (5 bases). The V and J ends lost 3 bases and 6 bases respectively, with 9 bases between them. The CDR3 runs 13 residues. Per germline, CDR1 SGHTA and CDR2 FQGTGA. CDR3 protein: CASSFTRSNEQFF. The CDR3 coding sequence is TGTGCCAGCAGCTTCACTAGAAGCAATGAGCAGTTCTTC.

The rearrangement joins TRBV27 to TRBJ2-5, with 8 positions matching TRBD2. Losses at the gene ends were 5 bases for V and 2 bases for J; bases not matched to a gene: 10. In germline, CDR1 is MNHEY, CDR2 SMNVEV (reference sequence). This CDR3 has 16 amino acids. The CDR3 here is CASSLSWVAGQETQYF. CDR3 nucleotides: TGTGCCAGCAGTCTCTCGTGGGTAGCGGGGCAAGAGACCCAGTACTTC.

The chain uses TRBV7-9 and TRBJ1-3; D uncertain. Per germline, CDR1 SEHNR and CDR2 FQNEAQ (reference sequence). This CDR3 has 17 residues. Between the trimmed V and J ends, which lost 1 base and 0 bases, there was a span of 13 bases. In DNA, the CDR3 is TGTGCCAGCAGCTTAGGTCCAGGTGCAAGCTCTGGAAACACCATATATTTT. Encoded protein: CASSLGPGASSGNTIYF.

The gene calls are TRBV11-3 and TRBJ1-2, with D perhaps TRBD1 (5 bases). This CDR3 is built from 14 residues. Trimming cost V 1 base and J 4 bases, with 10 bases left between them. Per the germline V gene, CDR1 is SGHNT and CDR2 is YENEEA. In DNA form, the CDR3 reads TGTGCCAGCAGCTTAGCGGGGGAACCCTATGGCTACACCTTC. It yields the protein CASSLAGEPYGYTF. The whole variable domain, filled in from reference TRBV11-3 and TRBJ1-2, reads EAGVVQSPRYKIIEKKQPVAFWCNPISGHNTLYWYLQNLGQGPELLIRYENEEAVDDSQLPKDRFSAERLKGVDSTLKIQPAELGDSAVYLCASSLAGEPYGYTFGSGTRLTVV.

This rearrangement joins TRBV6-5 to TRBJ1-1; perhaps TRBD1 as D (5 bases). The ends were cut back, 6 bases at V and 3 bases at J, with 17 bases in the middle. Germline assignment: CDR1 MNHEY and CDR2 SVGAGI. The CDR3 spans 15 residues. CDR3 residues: CASRTIGGWDTEAFF. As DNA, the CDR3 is TGTGCCAGCAGGACGATCGGGGGGTGGGACACTGAAGCTTTCTTT.

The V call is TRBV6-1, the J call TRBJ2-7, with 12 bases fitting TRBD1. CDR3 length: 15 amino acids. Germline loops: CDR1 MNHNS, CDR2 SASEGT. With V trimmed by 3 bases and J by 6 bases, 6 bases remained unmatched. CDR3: CASSDPGTGGGEQYF. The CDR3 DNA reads TGTGCCAGCAGTGACCCCGGGACAGGGGGCGGCGAGCAGTACTTC.

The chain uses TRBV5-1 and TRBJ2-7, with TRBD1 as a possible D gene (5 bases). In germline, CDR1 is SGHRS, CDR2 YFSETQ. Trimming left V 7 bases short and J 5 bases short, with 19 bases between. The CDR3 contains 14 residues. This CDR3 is CASGQGRQGNEQYF. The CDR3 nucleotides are TGCGCCAGCGGCCAAGGAAGGCAGGGAAACGAGCAGTACTTC.

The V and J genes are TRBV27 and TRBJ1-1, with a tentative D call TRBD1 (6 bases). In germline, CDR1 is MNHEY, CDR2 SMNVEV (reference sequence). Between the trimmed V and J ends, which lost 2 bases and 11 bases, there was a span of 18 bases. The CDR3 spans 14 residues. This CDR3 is CASSLGEGVMEAFF. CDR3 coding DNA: TGTGCCAGCAGTTTAGGTGAGGGGGTTATGGAGGCTTTCTTT.

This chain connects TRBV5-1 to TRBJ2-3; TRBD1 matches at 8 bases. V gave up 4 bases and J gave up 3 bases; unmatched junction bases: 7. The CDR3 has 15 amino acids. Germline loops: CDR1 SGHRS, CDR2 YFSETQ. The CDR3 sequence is CASSLGTGGTDTQYF. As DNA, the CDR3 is TGCGCCAGCAGCCTAGGGACAGGAGGAACAGATACGCAGTATTTT.

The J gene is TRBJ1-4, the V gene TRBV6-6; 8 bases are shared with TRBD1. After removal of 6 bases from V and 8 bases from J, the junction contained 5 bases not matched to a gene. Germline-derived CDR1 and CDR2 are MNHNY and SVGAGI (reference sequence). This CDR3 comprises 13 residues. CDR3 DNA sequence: TGTGCCAGCAGACGATGGACAGGGGAAAAACTGTTTTTT. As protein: CASRRWTGEKLFF.

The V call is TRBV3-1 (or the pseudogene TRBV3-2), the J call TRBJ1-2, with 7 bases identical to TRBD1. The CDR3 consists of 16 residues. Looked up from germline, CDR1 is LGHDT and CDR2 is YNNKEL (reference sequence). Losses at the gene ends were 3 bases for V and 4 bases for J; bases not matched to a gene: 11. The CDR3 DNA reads TGTGCCAGCAGCCATGAAACAGGGGTTTTTGGCTATGGCTACACCTTC. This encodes CASSHETGVFGYGYTF.

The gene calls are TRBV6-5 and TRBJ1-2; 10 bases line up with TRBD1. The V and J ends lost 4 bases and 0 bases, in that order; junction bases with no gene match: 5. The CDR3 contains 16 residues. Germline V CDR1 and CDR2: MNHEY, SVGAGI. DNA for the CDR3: TGTGCCAGCAGTTGGGACAGGGGTGGCTCTAACTATGGCTACACCTTC. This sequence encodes CASSWDRGGSNYGYTF.

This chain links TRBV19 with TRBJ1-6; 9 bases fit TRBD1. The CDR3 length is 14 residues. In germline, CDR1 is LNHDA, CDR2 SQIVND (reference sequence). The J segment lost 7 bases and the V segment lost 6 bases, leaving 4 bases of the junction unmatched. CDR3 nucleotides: TGTGCCAGTAGGCTAGGGACAGGGAATTCACCCCTCCACTTT. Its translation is CASRLGTGNSPLHF.

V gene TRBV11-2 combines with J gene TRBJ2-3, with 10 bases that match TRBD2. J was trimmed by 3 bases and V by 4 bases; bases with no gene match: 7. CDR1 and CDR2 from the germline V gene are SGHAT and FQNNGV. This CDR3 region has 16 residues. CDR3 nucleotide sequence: TGTGCCAGCAGCTCAAGACTAGCGGGTCTTACAGATACGCAGTATTTT. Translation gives CASSSRLAGLTDTQYF.

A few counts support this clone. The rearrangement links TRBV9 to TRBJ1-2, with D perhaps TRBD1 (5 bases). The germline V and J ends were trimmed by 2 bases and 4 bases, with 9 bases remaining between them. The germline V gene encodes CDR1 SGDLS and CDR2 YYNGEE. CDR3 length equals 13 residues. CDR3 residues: CASSVDGGYGYTF. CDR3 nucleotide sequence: TGTGCCAGCAGCGTCGACGGGGGCTATGGCTACACCTTC. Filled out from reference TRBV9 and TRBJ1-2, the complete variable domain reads DSGVTQTPKHLITATGQRVTLRCSPRSGDLSVYWYQQSLDQGLQFLIQYYNGEERAKGNILERFSAQQFPDLHSELNLSSLELGDSALYFCASSVDGGYGYTFGSGTRLTVV.

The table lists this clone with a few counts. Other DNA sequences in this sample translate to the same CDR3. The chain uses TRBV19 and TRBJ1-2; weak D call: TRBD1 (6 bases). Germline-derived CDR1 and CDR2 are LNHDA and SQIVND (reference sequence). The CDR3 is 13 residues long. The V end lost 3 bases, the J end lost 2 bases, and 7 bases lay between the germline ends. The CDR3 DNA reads TGTGCCAGTAGTATCCAGGGGAACTATGGCTACACCTTC. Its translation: CASSIQGNYGYTF.

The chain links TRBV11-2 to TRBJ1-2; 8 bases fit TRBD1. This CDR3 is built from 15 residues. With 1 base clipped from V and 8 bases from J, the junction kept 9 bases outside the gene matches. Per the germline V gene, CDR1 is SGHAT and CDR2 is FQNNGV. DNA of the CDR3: TGTGCCAGCAGCTTAGGGGGAGGCAGGGGGCGAGGCTACACCTTC. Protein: CASSLGGGRGRGYTF. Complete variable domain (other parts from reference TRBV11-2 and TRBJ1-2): EAGVAQSPRYKIIEKRQSVAFWCNPISGHATLYWYQQILGQGPKLLIQFQNNGVVDDSQLPKDRFSAERLKGVDSTLKIQPAKLEDSAVYLCASSLGGGRGRGYTFGSGTRLTVV.

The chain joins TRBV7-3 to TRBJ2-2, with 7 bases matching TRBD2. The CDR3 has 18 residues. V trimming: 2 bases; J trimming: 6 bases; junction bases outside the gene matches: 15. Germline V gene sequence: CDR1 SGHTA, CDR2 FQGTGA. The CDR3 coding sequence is TGTGCCAGCAGCTTATTGGTGTCGCGGGGGAAGAAACCCGGGGAGCTGTTTTTT. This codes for CASSLLVSRGKKPGELFF. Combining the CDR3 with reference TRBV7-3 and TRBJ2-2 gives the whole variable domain GAGVSQTPSNKVTEKGKYVELRCDPISGHTALYWYRQSLGQGPEFLIYFQGTGAADDSGLPNDRFFAVRPEGSVSTLKIQRTERGDSAVYLCASSLLVSRGKKPGELFFGEGSRLTVL.

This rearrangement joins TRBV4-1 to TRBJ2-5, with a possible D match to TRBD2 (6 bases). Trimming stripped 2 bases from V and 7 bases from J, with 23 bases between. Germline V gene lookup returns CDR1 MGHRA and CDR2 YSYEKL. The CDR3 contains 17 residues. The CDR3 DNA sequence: TGCGCCAGCAGCCAATTAAACCTCGGCTTGGCGGAGGGGACCCAGTACTTC. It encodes CASSQLNLGLAEGTQYF.

For the CDR3, the DNA is TGTGCCACCAGTGATACAGGGGGGAATGAGCAGTTCTTC. This codes for CATSDTGGNEQFF. This chain links TRBV24-1 with TRBJ2-1, with 8 nucleotides matching TRBD1. The trim removed 3 bases at V and 7 bases at J, leaving 1 base unmatched. The germline V gene has CDR1 KGHDR and CDR2 SFDVKD. The CDR3 is made up of 13 amino acids.

The CDR3, as DNA: TGTGCCAGCACAATTCAGAGGGAGCAGTTCTTC. This translates into CASTIQREQFF. V is TRBV6-5 and J is TRBJ2-1; D is unclear. V lost 7 bases and J lost 10, with 11 bases in between. The length of the CDR3 is 11 residues. From germline, CDR1 is MNHEY and CDR2 SVGAGI.

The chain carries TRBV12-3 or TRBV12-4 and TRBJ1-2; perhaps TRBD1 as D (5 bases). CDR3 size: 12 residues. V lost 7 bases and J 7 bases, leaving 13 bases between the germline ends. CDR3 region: CASTLGGGGYTF. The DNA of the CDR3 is TGTGCCAGCACCCTGGGGGGTGGTGGCTACACCTTC.

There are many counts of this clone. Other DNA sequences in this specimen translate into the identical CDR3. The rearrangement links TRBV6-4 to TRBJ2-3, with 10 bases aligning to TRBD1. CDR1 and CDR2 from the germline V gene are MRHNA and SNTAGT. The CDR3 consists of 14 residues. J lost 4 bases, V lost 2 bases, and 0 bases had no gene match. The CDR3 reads CASSDGQGADTQYF. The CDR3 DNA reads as TGTGCCAGCAGTGACGGACAGGGGGCAGATACGCAGTATTTT.

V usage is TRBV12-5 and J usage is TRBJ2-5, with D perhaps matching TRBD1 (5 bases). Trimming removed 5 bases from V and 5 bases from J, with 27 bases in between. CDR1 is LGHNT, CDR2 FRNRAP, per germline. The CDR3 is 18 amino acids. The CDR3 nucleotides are TGTGCTAGTGGTCCCCACCTAGGTTTGAGTAGCAGGGTGGAGACCCAGTACTTC. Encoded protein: CASGPHLGLSSRVETQYF.